Listed below are T cell receptor beta chains from one sample, sequenced in a study of OX40 agonist ivuxolimab in advanced cancers. The repertoire was sequenced with immunoSEQ multiplex PCR; TCRdb's copy has only in-frame clones and lacks some. Among approximately 82,000 clones, more than 90% were seen once, and the ten largest hold roughly 0.6%. The sample consisted of CD4+ or CD8+ T cells sorted from blood, taken in a trial of the OX40 agonist ivuxolimab. The receptors come from an adult with an advanced solid tumor such as melanoma, head and neck, liver or kidney cancer. CDR3s include the opening cysteine and the closing phenylalanine or tryptophan. D genes are given only for firm matches. Clone size is shown for a subset of rows, as once, few, many or a class of expanded clone.

j_call clone_size v_call d_call cdr3_nt cdr3_aa
TRBJ1-3 . TRBV7-9 . TGTGCCAGCAGCTCCAATAATCAGGTCCTGTCTGGAAACACCATATATTTT CASSSNNQVLSGNTIYF
TRBJ1-1 . TRBV18 . TGTGCCAGCTCATACCAAGATTTCGGCACTGAAGCTTTCTTT CASSYQDFGTEAFF
TRBJ1-2 . TRBV7-2 TRBD1 TGTGCCAGCAGCTCCCCGGGACAGGGACGCTGGACTGATGGCTACACCTTC CASSSPGQGRWTDGYTF
TRBJ2-1 . TRBV6-5 TRBD2 TGTGCCAGCAGTCCTATCGGGGGGGCCTATGAGCAGTTCTTC CASSPIGGAYEQFF
TRBJ1-1 . TRBV19 . TGTGCCAGTAGTACAACACAACTGAACACTGAAGCTTTCTTT CASSTTQLNTEAFF
TRBJ1-3 . TRBV30 . TGTGCCTGGAGTGTACCTGAAGGGGGAAACACCATATATTTT CAWSVPEGGNTIYF
TRBJ1-3 . TRBV5-4 . TGTGCCAGCAGCTTTAGGGGTGGAAACACCATATATTTT CASSFRGGNTIYF
TRBJ2-1 . TRBV19 . TGTGCCAGTAGTTCTCGGGGAAGCGAGGATGAGCAGTTCTTC CASSSRGSEDEQFF
TRBJ2-5 . TRBV29-1 . TGCAGCGTTGGGGCACGAGCCGGGGAAGAGACCCAGTACTTC CSVGARAGEETQYF
TRBJ2-7 . TRBV6-1 . TGTGCCAGCAGTGAAGCTGGTTACGAGCAGTACTTC CASSEAGYEQYF
TRBJ2-7 . TRBV6-6 . TGTGCCAGCAGGTTATACCAGGAATACGAGCAGTACTTC CASRLYQEYEQYF
TRBJ1-3 . TRBV7-9 . TGTGCCAGCAGCTCCGACAGACGCTCTGGAAACACCATATATTTT CASSSDRRSGNTIYF
TRBJ2-2 . TRBV7-3 TRBD2 TGTGCCAGCAGCCTCGGACTAGCTAACACCGGGGAGCTGTTTTTT CASSLGLANTGELFF
TRBJ1-2 . TRBV10-1 . TGCGCCAGCATGACCGGGACTGACGGCTACACCTTC CASMTGTDGYTF
TRBJ2-7 . TRBV19 . TGTGCCAGTAGTATAGGGGCAGGGTCCTACGAGCAGTACTTC CASSIGAGSYEQYF
TRBJ2-5 . TRBV9 . TGTGCCAGCAGCGTCGGACATTCCTTTCAAGAGACCCAGTACTTC CASSVGHSFQETQYF
TRBJ2-7 . TRBV30 . TGTGCCTGGAAGCCGGGACACTACTTCTACGAGCAGTACTTC CAWKPGHYFYEQYF
TRBJ2-1 . TRBV27 TRBD2 TGTGCCAGCACTCGGACTAGTACCTACAATGAGCAGTTCTTC CASTRTSTYNEQFF
TRBJ2-1 . TRBV11-3 TRBD2 TGTGCCAGCAGCTTAGCTCTAGCGGGAATCTACAATGAGCAGTTCTTC CASSLALAGIYNEQFF
TRBJ1-2 . TRBV5-8 TRBD1 TGTGCCAGCAGCTGGGGACAGGGCTATGGCTACACCTTC CASSWGQGYGYTF
TRBJ1-3 . TRBV11-3 TRBD1 TGTGCCAGCAGCGCACGACAGGGTTTGAACCTATACTCTGGAAACACCATATATTTT CASSARQGLNLYSGNTIYF
TRBJ2-2 . TRBV18 TRBD2 TGTGCCAGCTCACCACCTCTAGCGGGAGTACCCGGGGAGCTGTTTTTT CASSPPLAGVPGELFF
TRBJ2-7 . TRBV27 TRBD2 TGTGCCAGCAGTTCCCCGGGACTAGCCTCCTACGAGCAGTACTTC CASSSPGLASYEQYF
TRBJ2-5 once TRBV10-3 TRBD2 TGTGCCATCAGTAAAGGGAGGGTCCTAGCGGGTGAAGAGACCCAGTACTTC CAISKGRVLAGEETQYF
TRBJ2-3 few TRBV11-2 . TGTGCCAGCAGCCTCCAACGGGGCACAGATACGCAGTATTTT CASSLQRGTDTQYF
TRBJ1-3 . TRBV9 . TGTGCCAGCAGCGTAGCCCCAACTGGAAACACCATATATTTT CASSVAPTGNTIYF
TRBJ2-1 once TRBV4-1 TRBD1 TGCGCCAGCAGCCCGGGACAGTCGACTTACAATGAGCAGTTCTTC CASSPGQSTYNEQFF
TRBJ2-7 . TRBV7-9 . TGTGCCAGCAGGAGGGGAACCTCTGAGGAGCAGTACTTC CASRRGTSEEQYF
TRBJ1-2 . TRBV19 . TGTGCCAGTAGTATAGGGGTATTTCCCTATGGCTACACCTTC CASSIGVFPYGYTF